The rows below give T cell receptor beta chains drawn from one sample of a study of regulatory T cells in long-lasting Graves disease. TCRdb re-derived calls from the multiplex PCR reads in MiXCR, one entry per CDR3 protein. Of roughly 450,000 distinct CDR3 sequences listed, 20% to 25% were seen once; the top ten hold around 13%. This material consisted of peripheral blood mononuclear cells (PBMCs), taken when the disease was refractory, from a patient treated with antithyroid drugs. The receptors shown here come from a female donor with Graves disease. CDR3s include the opening cysteine and the closing phenylalanine or tryptophan. A D gene is named only where the DNA matches it firmly. Size values are once, few and many counts, or a class for expanded clones, and some rows have none.

clone_size,d_call,j_call,v_call,cdr3_nt,cdr3_aa
few,.,TRBJ2-5,TRBV5-5,TGTGCCAGCAGCCCCGGGCCAGGAAACCAAGAGACCCAGTACTTC,CASSPGPGNQETQYF
many,.,TRBJ2-7,TRBV28,TGTGCCAGCAGTTTGGACGAGTACGAGCAGTACTTC,CASSLDEYEQYF
few,.,TRBJ2-5,TRBV14,TGTGCCAGCAGCCAAGAGGGGGGTCGCGTAGAGACCCAGTACTTC,CASSQEGGRVETQYF
.,.,TRBJ1-4,TRBV27,TGTGCCAGCAGTTTAGAGCGGGGAGTTGGAGAAAAACTGTTTTTT,CASSLERGVGEKLFF
many,.,TRBJ1-1,TRBV29-1,TGCAGCGTGTACGATGGTAGAAGCACTGAAGCTTTCTTT,CSVYDGRSTEAFF
.,TRBD2,TRBJ2-2,TRBV20-1,TGCAGTGCTAGAGATCCCTTACTAGCGGGACCAACCGGGGAGCTGTTTTTT,CSARDPLLAGPTGELFF
few,.,TRBJ1-1,TRBV27,TGTGCCAGCAGTTTAGTAGGTATTGGATCCACTGAAGCTTTCTTT,CASSLVGIGSTEAFF
.,TRBD2,TRBJ2-7,TRBV9,TGTGCCAGCAGCGTAGGGGCGGGAGAGTACGAGCAGTACTTC,CASSVGAGEYEQYF
.,TRBD2,TRBJ2-5,TRBV9,TGTGCCAGCAGCGTTAGTGTGACTAGCGGGGGACAAGAGACCCAGTACTTC,CASSVSVTSGGQETQYF
many,TRBD2,TRBJ2-2,TRBV7-2,TGTGCCAGCAGCTTGAGGGGAGGGGACACCGGGGAGCTGTTTTTT,CASSLRGGDTGELFF
.,.,TRBJ1-1,TRBV12-3/TRBV12-4,TGTGCCAGCAGTTTCGGGGGGGGAAGCACTGAAGCTTTCTTT,CASSFGGGSTEAFF
.,TRBD2,TRBJ2-5,TRBV3-1,TGTGCCAGCAGCCTGACTGTGGGAGCGGGGGGGCAGGAGACCCAGTACTTC,CASSLTVGAGGQETQYF
many,TRBD2,TRBJ2-2,TRBV7-3,TGTGCCAGCAGCCCCACAACGGGACTAGCGGGAACTGGCACCGGGGAGCTGTTTTTT,CASSPTTGLAGTGTGELFF
many,.,TRBJ1-2,TRBV10-3,TGTGCCATCAAGCCGGGGACCGGCTACACCTTC,CAIKPGTGYTF
.,.,TRBJ1-3,TRBV7-2,TGTGCCAGCAGCATCTCTCCGTGGGGCGGGGACACCATATATTTT,CASSISPWGGDTIYF
.,.,TRBJ2-7,TRBV18,TGTGCCAGCTCACCGGCACAGGCCTACGAGCAGTACTTC,CASSPAQAYEQYF
few,.,TRBJ1-3,TRBV7-3,TGTGCCAGCAGCCCGGTTCCAGGGGGAAACACCATATATTTT,CASSPVPGGNTIYF
few,.,TRBJ1-1,TRBV29-1,TGCAGCGTTGAGAGATTGACAGGTGGAGCCGAAGCTTTCTTT,CSVERLTGGAEAFF
many,.,TRBJ2-7,TRBV6-5,TGTGCCAGCAGTTACCGGGACAACCCCTACGAGCAGTACTTC,CASSYRDNPYEQYF
few,.,TRBJ1-2,TRBV20-1,TGCAGTCTAGTAGCAGGGAGCCCCCTCAACTATGGCTACACCTTC,CSLVAGSPLNYGYTF
.,TRBD2,TRBJ2-3,TRBV20-1,TGCAGTGCTTTCAGACTAGCGGGAGGAGATACGCAGTATTTT,CSAFRLAGGDTQYF
.,.,TRBJ1-6,TRBV7-9,TGTGCCAGCAGACCCTTGTCGGGGGGCGATAATTCACCCCTCCACTTT,CASRPLSGGDNSPLHF
few,.,TRBJ1-5,TRBV27,TGTGCCAGCAGTTTATTGGGCGGGGTGATTAGCAATCAGCCCCAGCATTTT,CASSLLGGVISNQPQHF
many,.,TRBJ1-1,TRBV12-3/TRBV12-4,TGTGCCAGCAGTCGACTATCGCTTGGGGACACTGAAGCTTTCTTT,CASSRLSLGDTEAFF
many,TRBD1,TRBJ1-4,TRBV2,TGTGCCAGCAGGGACAGGTATAATGAAAAACTGTTTTTT,CASRDRYNEKLFF
.,.,TRBJ1-1,TRBV13,TGTGCCAGCAGCCCCCAGGGGAGAACGGCTGAAGCTTTCTTT,CASSPQGRTAEAFF
many,.,TRBJ1-5,TRBV7-2,TGTGCCAGCAGCCCAGGACAGATCAATCAGCCCCAGCATTTT,CASSPGQINQPQHF
.,TRBD2,TRBJ2-5,TRBV20-1,TGCAGTGCCACTAGCGGGAGGGCCCTCGAGACCCAGTACTTC,CSATSGRALETQYF
few,TRBD1,TRBJ1-1,TRBV11-3,TGTGCCAGCAGCTTCCGGGACAGGGAGCTGTCTGAAGCTTTCTTT,CASSFRDRELSEAFF
once,.,TRBJ1-1,TRBV3-1,TGTGCCAGCAGCCAAGGCGAAGGGGAGGAAGCTTTCTTT,CASSQGEGEEAFF
.,.,TRBJ1-1,TRBV6-4,TGTGCCAGCAGTTCGGACAGCCCCAGGGCTTTCTTT,CASSSDSPRAFF
many,.,TRBJ1-2,TRBV11-2,TGTGCCAGCAGGTCGCTGGGTAGGGGCTATGGCTACACCTTC,CASRSLGRGYGYTF
many,.,TRBJ2-6,TRBV6-2/TRBV6-3,TGTGCCAGCAGTTCGATAGCTGGGGCCAACGTCCTGACTTTC,CASSSIAGANVLTF
many,.,TRBJ2-5,TRBV28,TGTGCCAGCAGTACGCCGGGACAAGAGACCCAGTACTTC,CASSTPGQETQYF
many,.,TRBJ2-4,TRBV28,TGTGCCAGCAGTACGACCACTGGACAGCAGATTCAGTACTTC,CASSTTTGQQIQYF